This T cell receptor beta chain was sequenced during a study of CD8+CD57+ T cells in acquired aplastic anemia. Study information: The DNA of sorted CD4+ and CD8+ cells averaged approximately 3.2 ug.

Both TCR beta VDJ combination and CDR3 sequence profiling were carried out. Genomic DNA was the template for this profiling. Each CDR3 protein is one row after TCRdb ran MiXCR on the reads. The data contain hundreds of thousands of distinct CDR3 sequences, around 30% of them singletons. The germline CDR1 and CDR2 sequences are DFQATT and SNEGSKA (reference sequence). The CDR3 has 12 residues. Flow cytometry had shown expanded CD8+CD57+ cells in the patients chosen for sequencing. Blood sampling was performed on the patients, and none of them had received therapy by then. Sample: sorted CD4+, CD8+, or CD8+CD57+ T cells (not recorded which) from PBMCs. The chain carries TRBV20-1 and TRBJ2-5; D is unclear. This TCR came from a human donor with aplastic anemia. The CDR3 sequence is CRDQVRQETQYF. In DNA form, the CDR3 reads TGCAGAGACCAGGTCAGACAAGAGACCCAGTACTTC.